These 29 T cell receptor beta chains came from one sample sequenced in a study of beta chain features in type 1 diabetes. Of the isolated RNA, all was reverse transcribed, and so the sequenced material was expressed TCRB transcripts. The repertoire was sequenced with immunoSEQ multiplex PCR; TCRdb's copy has only in-frame clones and lacks some. Of about 330,000 clones listed, approximately 11% are singletons. Source material: naive CD4+ T cells from blood. The receptors stem from a woman in her twenties or thirties in good health.

V gene TRBV28 combines with J gene TRBJ2-7; D possibly corresponds to TRBD2 (6 bases). Between the trimmed V and J ends, which lost 3 bases and 7 bases, there was a span of 16 bases. The germline CDR1 and CDR2 sequences are MDHEN and SYDVKM. The CDR3 sequence is 14 residues long. The CDR3 protein is CASSLSGGSGEQYF. The CDR3 region has the DNA TGTGCCAGCAGTTTGTCCGGGGGTTCGGGAGAGCAGTACTTC.

The chain has TRBV15 and TRBJ2-7; 10 bases fit TRBD2. Looked up from germline, CDR1 is LNHNV and CDR2 is YYDKDF (reference sequence). The CDR3 loop spans 15 amino acids. Trimming at V came to 4 bases and at J to 1 base, leaving 4 bases not matched to a gene. The CDR3 reads CATSKKREGSYEQYF. For the CDR3, the DNA is TGTGCCACCAGCAAAAAGCGGGAGGGATCCTACGAGCAGTACTTC.

This clone has only a few counts. This chain links TRBV7-2 with TRBJ2-1, with 7 bases aligning to TRBD1. Trimming took 5 bases from V and 5 from J; bases not matched to a gene: 15. The germline V gene has CDR1 SGHTA and CDR2 FQGNSA. The CDR3 contains 17 residues. The CDR3 DNA follows: TGTGCCAGCAGCAGAATTCACGCCGGGACAGCCAACAATGAGCAGTTCTTC. The encoded protein is CASSRIHAGTANNEQFF.

This clone has more than one count but fewer than ten. This chain connects TRBV29-1 to TRBJ2-7; D is unclear. V was pared by 4 bases and J by 1 base, with 14 bases between. CDR1 and CDR2 (germline): SQVTM, ANQGSEA. The CDR3 spans 14 residues. The CDR3 DNA reads as TGCAGCGTTGCTGGAGAGACTCTTTCCTACGAGCAGTACTTC. Protein: CSVAGETLSYEQYF.

This chain links TRBV28 with TRBJ1-4, with TRBD1 as a possible D gene (6 bases). This CDR3 contains 14 residues. With 6 bases removed from V and 7 bases from J, the gap between germline ends came to 15 bases. CDR1 and CDR2 (germline): MDHEN, SYDVKM. The CDR3 coding sequence is TGTGCCAGCAGAACAGGGTCATCAAGTGAAAAACTGTTTTTT. This sequence encodes CASRTGSSSEKLFF.

This clone was recorded a few times. The V gene is TRBV28, the J gene TRBJ2-7, with 7 bases matching TRBD2. The CDR3 length is 12 residues. V lost 3 bases, J lost 6 bases, and 2 bases stayed unmatched. Germline V gene sequence: CDR1 MDHEN, CDR2 SYDVKM. The CDR3 sequence: CASSLGGLEQYF. CDR3 nucleotide sequence: TGTGCCAGCAGTTTGGGAGGGCTCGAGCAGTACTTC.

This rearrangement joins TRBV25-1 to TRBJ2-7; 11 nucleotides agree with TRBD2. The CDR3 loop spans 15 amino acids. V lost 3 bases, J lost 7 bases, and 8 bases stayed unmatched. Germline loops: CDR1 MGHDK, CDR2 SYGVNS. CDR3 sequence (DNA): TGTGCCAGCAGTGATAGCGGGAGGGCCATTCAAGAGCAGTACTTC. This translates into CASSDSGRAIQEQYF.

This clone was recorded a few times. The chain couples TRBV4-2 to TRBJ2-5, with TRBD2 matching 11 bases. The V segment lost 0 bases and the J segment 2 bases; nucleotides outside the gene matches: 8. The CDR3 is 18 amino acids. Germline V gene lookup returns CDR1 LGHNA and CDR2 YNFKEQ. The CDR3 DNA follows: TGTGCCAGCAGCCAAGATCTGAGGTTAGCGGGAGGGCAAGAGACCCAGTACTTC. This sequence encodes CASSQDLRLAGGQETQYF.

This rearrangement joins TRBV29-1 to TRBJ1-1; the match to TRBD1 covers 8 bases. The CDR3 covers 15 residues. CDR1 is SQVTM and CDR2 is ANQGSEA in the germline V gene. Trimming removed 1 base from V and 0 bases from J; junction bases left unmatched: 4. The CDR3 protein is CSVEALGQVNTEAFF. CDR3 DNA sequence: TGCAGCGTTGAAGCCTTGGGACAGGTGAACACTGAAGCTTTCTTT.

The chain combines TRBV7-2 with TRBJ1-2; 7 bases match TRBD1. The germline V gene encodes CDR1 SGHTA and CDR2 FQGNSA. The V gene end was trimmed by 4 bases and the J gene end by 3 bases; junction bases not matched to a gene: 11. This CDR3 spans 16 amino acids. CDR3 nucleotides: TGTGCCAGCAGCTCAGAGGGTACAGGGGTGGACTATGGCTACACCTTC. Translating gives CASSSEGTGVDYGYTF.

This chain connects TRBV9 to TRBJ2-1; 10 nucleotides match TRBD2. The length of the CDR3 is 16 residues. Germline V lookup: CDR1 SGDLS, CDR2 YYNGEE. The trim removed 0 bases at V and 4 bases at J, leaving 4 bases unmatched. The CDR3 protein is CASSVGPSGSYNEQFF. CDR3 in DNA: TGTGCCAGCAGCGTAGGGCCTAGCGGGAGTTACAATGAGCAGTTCTTC.

The chain couples TRBV7-2 to TRBJ2-7; TRBD2 agrees at 12 bases. The CDR3 is 15 residues long. Unmatched junction bases numbered 5, after V lost 1 base and J lost 7 bases. Germline CDR1 and CDR2: SGHTA and FQGNSA. DNA of the CDR3: TGTGCCAGCAGCTTAGTGACTAGCGGGAGAAATGAGCAGTACTTC. Residues: CASSLVTSGRNEQYF. The whole variable domain, filled in from reference TRBV7-2 and TRBJ2-7, reads GAGVSQSPSNKVTEKGKDVELRCDPISGHTALYWYRQSLGQGLEFLIYFQGNSAPDKSGLPSDRFSAERTGGSVSTLTIQRTQQEDSAVYLCASSLVTSGRNEQYFGPGTRLTVT.

The V call is TRBV2, the J call TRBJ2-1; 11 nucleotides agree with TRBD1. The CDR3 length is 14 residues. Per the germline V gene, CDR1 is SNHLY and CDR2 is FYNNEI. The J segment lost 7 bases and the V segment lost 3 bases, leaving 2 bases of the junction unmatched. The CDR3 sequence is CASSEGQGDNEQFF. In DNA form, the CDR3 reads TGTGCCAGCAGTGAGGGACAGGGGGATAATGAGCAGTTCTTC.

This sequence joins TRBV28 and TRBJ2-1; TRBD1 is a possible D gene (6 bases). The CDR3 sequence is 16 residues long. CDR1 and CDR2 (germline): MDHEN, SYDVKM. The V end was cut by 5 bases, the J end by 6 bases, with 20 bases between. CDR3 residues: CASSNVQGIAFNEQFF. For the CDR3, the DNA is TGTGCCAGCAGTAACGTACAGGGTATCGCATTCAATGAGCAGTTCTTC.

The chain combines TRBV30 with TRBJ2-7; 10 nucleotides align to TRBD1. J lost 3 bases, V lost 6 bases, and 11 bases had no gene match. This CDR3 is built from 15 residues. Germline values: CDR1 GTSNPN, CDR2 SVGIG (reference sequence). The CDR3 protein is CACPGGDRGFYEQYF. For the CDR3, the DNA is TGTGCCTGTCCCGGCGGGGACAGGGGTTTCTACGAGCAGTACTTC.

This clone turned up a few times. This sequence joins TRBV30 and TRBJ1-3; possibly TRBD1 for D (5 bases). The CDR3 has 15 amino acids. The germline CDR1 and CDR2 sequences are GTSNPN and SVGIG (reference sequence). The germline V and J ends were trimmed by 0 bases and 3 bases, with 12 bases remaining between them. CDR3 sequence: CAWSVLGGLGNTIYF. CDR3 coding DNA: TGTGCCTGGAGTGTACTTGGGGGACTTGGAAACACCATATATTTT. Using reference TRBV30 and TRBJ1-3 for the parts outside the CDR3, the full variable domain is SQTIHQWPATLVQPVGSPLSLECTVEGTSNPNLYWYRQAAGRGLQLLFYSVGIGQISSEVPQNLSASRPQDRQFILSSKKLLLSDSGFYLCAWSVLGGLGNTIYFGEGSWLTVV.

The table lists this clone with a few counts. The rearrangement joins TRBV10-3 to TRBJ2-7, with 9 bases that match TRBD2. Germline values: CDR1 ENHRY, CDR2 SYGVKD. The V gene end was trimmed by 2 bases and the J gene end by 3 bases; junction bases not matched to a gene: 8. The length of the CDR3 is 16 residues. For the CDR3, the DNA is TGTGCCATCAGTGAGCCAGAGGCTAGCGGGAACTACGAGCAGTACTTC. This codes for CAISEPEASGNYEQYF.

V is TRBV30 and J is TRBJ2-1, with 8 bases matching TRBD2. The J segment lost 4 bases and the V segment lost 4 bases, leaving 9 bases of the junction unmatched. There are 15 residues in the CDR3. Germline values: CDR1 GTSNPN, CDR2 SVGIG (reference sequence). The CDR3 nucleotides read TGTGCCTGGAAAATTAGCGGGACGTATTACAATGAGCAGTTCTTC. Protein product: CAWKISGTYYNEQFF.

The genes are TRBV4-3 and TRBJ1-2; D might be TRBD1 (6 bases). CDR1 is LGHNA and CDR2 is YSLEER in the germline V gene. The length of the CDR3 is 15 residues. Trimming took 2 bases from V and 3 from J, leaving 13 bases between them. The CDR3 reads CASSQSSTGDYGYTF. For the CDR3, the DNA is TGCGCCAGCAGCCAATCTTCGACAGGCGACTATGGCTACACCTTC.

The chain is built from TRBV29-1 and TRBJ2-1; D perhaps matches TRBD2 (5 bases). Germline V gives CDR1 SQVTM, CDR2 ANQGSEA. With 6 bases removed from V and 7 bases from J, the gap between germline ends came to 16 bases. The CDR3 spans 13 residues. CDR3 in amino acids: CSVGLGLGNEQFF. DNA of the CDR3: TGCAGCGTCGGACTGGGCCTTGGGAATGAGCAGTTCTTC.

The table lists this clone with a few counts. The chain has TRBV7-8 and TRBJ2-7, with D possibly TRBD2 on 6 matching bases. Looked up from germline, CDR1 is SGHVS and CDR2 is FQNEAQ. V shed 2 bases and J shed 3 bases, with 14 bases lying between them. The CDR3 totals 15 residues. The CDR3 protein is CASSLIGLGGYEQYF. CDR3 coding DNA: TGTGCCAGCAGCTTAATAGGGTTGGGAGGCTACGAGCAGTACTTC.

This clone was detected once. The chain uses TRBV11-3 and TRBJ2-7; 12 bases agree with TRBD1. Losses at the gene ends were 5 bases for V and 5 bases for J; bases not matched to a gene: 7. In germline, CDR1 is SGHNT, CDR2 YENEEA. CDR3 size: 15 residues. The CDR3 DNA is TGTGCCAGCAGCGCCGGGACAGGGGGCTACCACGAGCAGTACTTC. Its translation is CASSAGTGGYHEQYF.

The rearrangement joins TRBV29-1 to TRBJ1-1; 10 bases map to TRBD1. There are 13 residues in the CDR3. Germline CDR1 is SQVTM and CDR2 is ANQGSEA. V shed 3 bases, J shed 5 bases, and the junction held 3 bases outside the gene matches. CDR3 coding DNA: TGCAGCGTTGAGCCGGGACAGGGGACTGAAGCTTTCTTT. This sequence encodes CSVEPGQGTEAFF.

This clone was detected only a few times. The CDR3, as DNA: TGTGCCAGCAGCCCTCGGACAGGGGGCGGTGAAAAACTGTTTTTT. This gives the protein CASSPRTGGGEKLFF. The chain has TRBV7-9 and TRBJ1-4; TRBD1 aligns across 11 bases. Germline V CDR1 and CDR2: SEHNR, FQNEAQ (reference sequence). Trimming cost V 5 bases and J 7 bases; bases outside gene matches: 6. There are 15 residues in the CDR3.

Details on this clone: Compared with germline, one end of the junction differs, possibly owing to a read error. V gene TRBV19 combines with J gene TRBJ1-5; TRBD1 matches 9 bases. Germline assignment: CDR1 LNHDA and CDR2 SQIVND (reference sequence). This CDR3 spans 15 amino acids. The CDR3 nucleotides are TGTGCCAGTAATATACAGGGGGCAAGCAATCAGCCCCAGCATTTT. Its translation: CASNIQGASNQPQHF.

V gene TRBV27 combines with J gene TRBJ2-1, with TRBD2 matching over 7 bases. V shed 5 bases and J 0 bases; nucleotides not matched to a gene: 7. This CDR3 has 16 residues. Looked up from germline, CDR1 is MNHEY and CDR2 is SMNVEV (reference sequence). CDR3 sequence (DNA): TGTGCCAGCAGTCCCGTAGCGGGTTACTCCTACAATGAGCAGTTCTTC. Protein: CASSPVAGYSYNEQFF.

The V gene is TRBV9, the J gene TRBJ2-7; 8 positions match TRBD1. Germline values: CDR1 SGDLS, CDR2 YYNGEE. The CDR3 consists of 14 residues. V dropped 4 bases and J dropped 6; count of bases not matched to a gene: 9. Here the CDR3 DNA reads TGTGCCAGCAGCAGGGGACAGGATTCCCTCGAGCAGTACTTC. Translated: CASSRGQDSLEQYF.

This chain uses TRBV28 with TRBJ1-5; D might be TRBD1 (6 bases). The CDR3 is made up of 14 amino acids. Germline assignment: CDR1 MDHEN and CDR2 SYDVKM. The V end was cut by 1 base, the J end by 6 bases, with 10 bases between. CDR3 amino acids: CASSLYRAVQPQHF. The CDR3 nucleotides are TGTGCCAGCAGTTTATACAGGGCAGTTCAGCCCCAGCATTTT.

J is TRBJ1-1 and V is TRBV7-9; no firm D call. CDR3 size: 14 residues. With 5 bases removed from V and 1 base from J, the gap between germline ends came to 11 bases. Germline values: CDR1 SEHNR, CDR2 FQNEAQ (reference sequence). CDR3 sequence: CASSARGENTEAFF. CDR3 coding DNA: TGTGCCAGCAGCGCCCGCGGGGAGAACACTGAAGCTTTCTTT.